Presented here are 23 T cell receptor beta chains from one specimen sequenced in a study of blood T cell repertoires in COVID-19. Sequenced by immunoSEQ multiplex PCR; TCRdb stores in-frame clones only, minus some. The sample records 300,000 to 450,000 clones, around nine tenths being singletons. The sequenced material came from PBMCs or T cells enriched from blood (not recorded which). Receptor source: a woman aged 30 to 39 who had been exposed to COVID-19.

This chain connects TRBV19 to TRBJ2-7; D gene ambiguous. V was pared by 5 bases and J by 9 bases, with 14 bases between. CDR3 length equals 12 residues. Germline V gene data show CDR1 as LNHDA and CDR2 as SQIVND (reference sequence). In DNA form, the CDR3 reads TGTGCCAGTAGTCTCCTCTACGGCGGGCAGTACTTC. It codes for CASSLLYGGQYF.

The CDR3 DNA reads TGCGCCAGCAGCCGGGACAGGGGGAATGAAAAACTGTTTTTT. Its protein product is CASSRDRGNEKLFF. The J gene is TRBJ1-4, the V gene TRBV5-1; TRBD1 aligns across 11 bases. With 4 bases clipped from V and 5 bases from J, the junction kept 1 base outside the gene matches. There are 14 residues in the CDR3. The germline V gene encodes CDR1 SGHRS and CDR2 YFSETQ.

This clone was seen just once. CDR3 protein: CASSLAGGNSPLHF. The CDR3 DNA follows: TGCGCCAGCAGCCTGGCAGGGGGTAATTCACCCCTCCACTTT. The J gene is TRBJ1-6, the V gene TRBV10-2; 7 bases map to TRBD1. Germline V gives CDR1 WSHSY, CDR2 SAAADI. The length of the CDR3 is 14 residues. After removal of 6 bases from V and 6 bases from J, the junction contained 5 bases not matched to a gene.

CDR3 amino acids: CASSRGRENTEAFF. CDR3 nucleotides: TGCGCCAGCAGTCGGGGAAGAGAAAACACTGAAGCTTTCTTT. This chain uses TRBV5-1 with TRBJ1-1; D unclear. The V gene lost 5 bases and the J gene lost 2 bases, with 13 bases spanning the gap. There are 14 residues in the CDR3. The germline gives CDR1 SGHRS, CDR2 YFSETQ.

This sequence joins TRBV4-2 and TRBJ2-2; a possible D gene is TRBD2 (5 bases). The V gene lost 5 bases and the J gene lost 3 bases, with 13 bases spanning the gap. The germline V gene encodes CDR1 LGHNA and CDR2 YNFKEQ. This CDR3 has 15 amino acids. Written as DNA, the CDR3 is TGTGCCAGCAGCTCGGAGGCCGATCACACCGGGGAGCTGTTTTTT. Translating it yields CASSSEADHTGELFF.

V is TRBV27 and J is TRBJ2-1; 8 positions match TRBD2. The CDR3 is 14 amino acids. CDR1 is MNHEY and CDR2 is SMNVEV in the germline V gene (reference sequence). Trimming at V came to 5 bases and at J to 7 bases, leaving 7 bases not matched to a gene. DNA of the CDR3: TGTGCCAGCAGTCCCCGGGGGGGTTGGAATGAGCAGTTCTTC. Amino acids: CASSPRGGWNEQFF.

This clone has only one observation. The CDR3 region has the DNA TGTGCCAGCAGCTCGTACATAGCCTCTGGAAACACCATATATTTT. Residues: CASSSYIASGNTIYF. V usage is TRBV7-9 and J usage is TRBJ1-3, with unresolved D. The germline V and J ends were trimmed by 4 bases and 0 bases, with 10 bases remaining between them. Germline V gives CDR1 SEHNR, CDR2 FQNEAQ (reference sequence). There are 15 residues in the CDR3. The complete variable domain, with remaining parts taken from reference TRBV7-9 and TRBJ1-3, reads DTGVSQNPRHKITKRGQNVTFRCDPISEHNRLYWYRQTLGQGPEFLTYFQNEAQLEKSRLLSDRFSAERPKGSFSTLEIQRTEQGDSAMYLCASSSYIASGNTIYFGEGSWLTVV.

The genes are TRBV18 and TRBJ1-1; D may be TRBD1 (5 bases). Deletions cut 8 bases from V and 4 bases from J, with 11 bases between. Germline V gene sequence: CDR1 KGHSH, CDR2 LQKENI. This CDR3 contains 12 residues. In DNA form, the CDR3 reads TGTGCCAGCGGGGCGTTGGGCACTGAAGCTTTCTTT. Residues: CASGALGTEAFF.

V usage is TRBV15 and J usage is TRBJ1-2; 9 positions agree with TRBD1. V shed 1 base, J shed 4 bases, and the junction held 4 bases outside the gene matches. Germline assignment: CDR1 LNHNV and CDR2 YYDKDF (reference sequence). CDR3 size: 15 residues. In DNA, the CDR3 is TGTGCCACCAGCAGAGCCTGGACAGGGGTCTATGGCTACACCTTC. As protein: CATSRAWTGVYGYTF.

V and J are TRBV6-5 and TRBJ2-1, with D tentatively TRBD2 (5 bases). Trimming cost V 2 bases and J 3 bases, with 8 bases left between them. This CDR3 region has 14 residues. Germline CDR1 MNHEY, CDR2 SVGAGI. CDR3 sequence (DNA): TGTGCCAGCAGTTACCGAGACTACTACAATGAGCAGTTCTTC. This gives the protein CASSYRDYYNEQFF.

The chain is built from TRBV4-2 and TRBJ2-3; 10 bases line up with TRBD2. Germline V gene lookup returns CDR1 LGHNA and CDR2 YNFKEQ. This CDR3 has 16 amino acids. The trim removed 7 bases at V and 6 bases at J, leaving 13 bases unmatched. In nucleotides, the CDR3 is TGTGCCAGCAAGTACTATCTAGCGGGAGATGTGGATACGCAGTATTTT. Encoded protein: CASKYYLAGDVDTQYF.

The chain is built from TRBV5-1 and TRBJ2-2; D perhaps matches TRBD2 (5 bases). V was clipped by 0 bases and J by 1 base, with 10 bases between them. Germline-derived CDR1 and CDR2 are SGHRS and YFSETQ. The CDR3 is 16 amino acids. CDR3 residues: CASSLVHGKNTGELFF. In DNA form, the CDR3 reads TGCGCCAGCAGCTTGGTTCACGGGAAGAACACCGGGGAGCTGTTTTTT.

This chain connects TRBV4-1 to TRBJ2-7; D is possibly TRBD2 (7 bases). There are 19 residues in the CDR3. V was clipped by 0 bases and J by 0 bases, with 21 bases between them. Looked up from germline, CDR1 is MGHRA and CDR2 is YSYEKL. The DNA of the CDR3 is TGCGCCAGCAGCCAAGAAGCCGCCTTGGGGGGGCCGAGCTCCTACGAGCAGTACTTC. It translates to CASSQEAALGGPSSYEQYF.

The chain recombines TRBV7-9 with TRBJ2-1, with 14 bases lining up with TRBD2. Germline lookup yields CDR1 SEHNR and CDR2 FQNEAQ (reference sequence). J was trimmed by 6 bases and V by 5 bases; bases with no gene match: 3. This CDR3 has 15 residues. CDR3: CASSKTSGRANEQFF. CDR3 DNA sequence: TGTGCCAGCAGCAAGACTAGCGGGAGGGCCAATGAGCAGTTCTTC.

The rearrangement links TRBV5-1 to TRBJ2-3, with D possibly TRBD1 on 5 matching bases. V dropped 0 bases and J dropped 2 bases, with 10 bases sitting between them. CDR3 length: 15 residues. The germline CDR1 and CDR2 sequences are SGHRS and YFSETQ. CDR3 sequence reads: CASSLASTVTDTQYF. CDR3 DNA sequence: TGCGCCAGCAGCTTGGCCTCGACAGTCACAGATACGCAGTATTTT.

The chain recombines TRBV27 with TRBJ1-5, with a possible D match to TRBD1 (5 bases). With 9 bases removed from V and 7 bases from J, the gap between germline ends came to 19 bases. The length of the CDR3 is 14 residues. The germline CDR1 and CDR2 sequences are MNHEY and SMNVEV (reference sequence). CDR3 protein: CASAPLGLLQPQHF. The CDR3 DNA is TGTGCCAGTGCCCCACTGGGACTTCTGCAGCCCCAGCATTTT.

This chain connects TRBV6-5 to TRBJ1-2; 8 bases match TRBD1. Germline V gene sequence: CDR1 MNHEY, CDR2 SVGAGI. The trim removed 6 bases at V and 4 bases at J, leaving 7 bases unmatched. The CDR3 runs to 14 residues. CDR3 loop: CASSLRTGGYGYTF. CDR3 sequence (DNA): TGTGCCAGCAGCCTCCGTACAGGGGGCTATGGCTACACCTTC.

The J gene is TRBJ1-1, the V gene TRBV11-2, with D maybe TRBD1 (6 bases). The V end was cut by 5 bases, the J end by 4 bases, with 20 bases between. Germline-derived CDR1 and CDR2 are SGHAT and FQNNGV. This CDR3 spans 16 amino acids. The CDR3 loop reads CASSPIGRRGGTEAFF. Here the CDR3 DNA reads TGTGCCAGCAGCCCGATCGGACGAAGGGGGGGCACTGAAGCTTTCTTT. The entire variable domain, with the rest obtained from reference TRBV11-2 and TRBJ1-1, is as follows: EAGVAQSPRYKIIEKRQSVAFWCNPISGHATLYWYQQILGQGPKLLIQFQNNGVVDDSQLPKDRFSAERLKGVDSTLKIQPAKLEDSAVYLCASSPIGRRGGTEAFFGQGTRLTVV.

The sample holds a few counts of this clone. V gene TRBV16 combines with J gene TRBJ2-3; perhaps TRBD1 as D (7 bases). The CDR3 loop spans 16 amino acids. Trimming removed 5 bases from V and 0 bases from J, with 15 bases in between. Germline CDR1 and CDR2: KGHSY and FQNENV. The CDR3 DNA follows: TGTGCCAGCAGCGGGAAGACAGGGACTAGCACAGATACGCAGTATTTT. Residues: CASSGKTGTSTDTQYF.

This clone appeared once. The rearrangement links TRBV4-2 to TRBJ1-4; 11 bases match TRBD1. Germline values: CDR1 LGHNA, CDR2 YNFKEQ. The trim removed 0 bases at V and 14 bases at J, leaving 11 bases unmatched. This CDR3 contains 16 residues. The CDR3 loop reads CASSQDWGQGVSRLFF. The CDR3 DNA reads as TGTGCCAGCAGCCAAGATTGGGGACAGGGGGTGAGCCGTCTGTTTTTT.

The rearrangement uses TRBV18 and TRBJ2-4; 11 bases agree with TRBD2. Looked up from germline, CDR1 is KGHSH and CDR2 is LQKENI. The J segment lost 0 bases and the V segment lost 5 bases, leaving 6 bases of the junction unmatched. This CDR3 has 17 residues. This chain's CDR3 is CASSASTSGGAKNIQYF. In nucleotides, the CDR3 is TGTGCCAGCTCAGCCAGTACTAGCGGGGGAGCCAAAAACATTCAGTACTTC.

J is TRBJ2-6 and V is TRBV27; D is ambiguous. Trimming removed 5 bases from V and 0 bases from J, with 11 bases in between. The CDR3 is made up of 16 amino acids. Germline assignment: CDR1 MNHEY and CDR2 SMNVEV (reference sequence). The CDR3: CASSPLTLSGANVLTF. The CDR3 DNA follows: TGTGCCAGCAGTCCGCTAACCCTCTCTGGGGCCAACGTCCTGACTTTC.

The chain recombines TRBV6-6 with TRBJ2-1, with D possibly matching TRBD2 (6 bases). CDR3 length: 16 residues. V dropped 5 bases and J dropped 8 bases, with 22 bases sitting between them. Germline V lookup: CDR1 MNHNY, CDR2 SVGAGI (reference sequence). CDR3 in DNA: TGTGCCAGCAGTCCCTATGGGCTAGGGAGGTTCGATGAGCAGTTCTTC. This codes for CASSPYGLGRFDEQFF.